This TCR beta chain was retrieved from a study of T cells in Graves' hyperthyroidism and ophthalmopathy. This CDR3 is 15 amino acids long. CDR1 is KGHDR, CDR2 SFDVKD, per germline. After removal of 3 bases from V and 1 base from J, the junction contained 3 bases not matched to a gene. This clonotype was seen at least ten times. The antigen is undetermined. It was RNA transcripts that yielded the amplified TCR beta CDR3 regions. The HTBI primer set drove a first-round RT-PCR of the TCR CDR3. TCRdb re-called the multiplex PCR reads through MiXCR, storing one row per CDR3 protein. Of 530,000 or so distinct CDR3 sequences in the sample, about half were seen once. Findings of the study overall: In blood, most of the thyroid clonotypes expanded above 0.001 were also present.

This TCR was recovered from a woman younger than 35 with Graves' hyperthyroidism. Sequencing was done on a sample of peripheral blood or thyroid tissue (not recorded which). The rearrangement uses TRBV24-1 and TRBJ2-7; 9 bases are shared with TRBD2. The CDR3: CATSDESGRSYEQYF. CDR3 bases: TGTGCCACCAGTGATGAAAGCGGGAGGTCCTACGAGCAGTACTTC.